These 9 T cell receptor beta chains originate from one sample sequenced in a study of T-cell memory formation after mild COVID-19. TCRdb re-called the 5' RACE reads through MiXCR, storing one row per CDR3 protein. Of 190,000 or so distinct CDR3 sequences in the sample, around a fifth are singletons; the top ten hold under 25%. The sample comprised PBMCs or a T cell subset sorted from them (not recorded which). These receptors all stem from an adult woman who had mild COVID-19 (a few samples of this study predate the infection). Cell type and time point are not known.

Many counts were recorded for this clonotype. The chain joins TRBV19 to TRBJ1-5; the match to TRBD1 covers 9 bases. The CDR3 length is 17 residues. J was trimmed by 6 bases and V by 5 bases; bases with no gene match: 14. Germline values: CDR1 LNHDA, CDR2 SQIVND (reference sequence). The DNA for the CDR3 is TGTGCCAGTAGTGCAACACAGGGGGCGCGGGCCCGTCAGCCCCAGCATTTT. Its translation: CASSATQGARARQPQHF. Full variable domain (outside the CDR3, taken from reference TRBV19 and TRBJ1-5): DGGITQSPKYLFRKEGQNVTLSCEQNLNHDAMYWYRQDPGQGLRLIYYSQIVNDFQKGDIAEGYSVSREKKESFPLTVTSAQKNPTAFYLCASSATQGARARQPQHFGDGTRLSIL.

In this sample, this clonotype turned up a few times. The chain has TRBV29-1 and TRBJ2-7; D not resolved. Trimming took 7 bases from V and 2 from J, leaving 12 bases between them. CDR1 is SQVTM, CDR2 ANQGSEA, per germline. The CDR3 spans 12 residues. The CDR3 DNA reads as TGCAGCGCCGTGGACGGACCCTACGAGCAGTACTTC. As protein: CSAVDGPYEQYF.

The chain has TRBV2 and TRBJ2-3, with 10 bases that match TRBD1. Per the germline V gene, CDR1 is SNHLY and CDR2 is FYNNEI. There are 18 residues in the CDR3. V was clipped by 4 bases and J by 5 bases; unmatched bases: 15. The CDR3 bases are TGTGCCAGCAGTGGCCCTCTGACAGGGGGCAATCCACAAGATACGCAGTATTTT. Amino acids: CASSGPLTGGNPQDTQYF.

V usage is TRBV25-1 and J usage is TRBJ1-2; a weak D match, TRBD1 (5 bases). Trimming left V 2 bases short and J 7 bases short, with 14 bases between. The germline CDR1 and CDR2 sequences are MGHDK and SYGVNS. This CDR3 contains 14 residues. This CDR3 reads CASSEPGETSGYTF. The CDR3 region has the DNA TGTGCCAGCAGTGAACCGGGGGAGACGAGTGGCTACACCTTC.

The V gene is TRBV12-3 or TRBV12-4, the J gene TRBJ2-7; TRBD1 or TRBD2 may be the D gene (5 bases each). The CDR3 length is 13 residues. Trimming removed 7 bases at V and 4 bases at J, with 14 bases between. CDR3: CASTGLQVYEQYF. The CDR3 coding sequence is TGTGCCAGCACGGGGCTACAGGTGTACGAGCAGTACTTC.

J is TRBJ1-3 and V is TRBV12-3 or TRBV12-4; the D is unclear. The CDR3 extends over 14 amino acids. V lost 5 bases and J 2 bases, leaving 10 bases between the germline ends. CDR3 sequence: CASSLSGTGNTIYF. DNA for the CDR3: TGTGCCAGCAGTCTGTCGGGCACTGGAAACACCATATATTTT.

This clonotype was seen a handful of times. The V and J genes are TRBV7-6 and TRBJ2-7; 11 bases map to TRBD2. CDR1 and CDR2 (germline): SGHVS, FNYEAQ. The CDR3 loop spans 17 amino acids. V shed 5 bases, J shed 4 bases, and the junction held 13 bases outside the gene matches. CDR3 nucleotide sequence: TGTGCCAGCAGCCGCAAGGAGACTAGCGGGACCGGGTACGAGCAGTACTTC. Protein sequence: CASSRKETSGTGYEQYF.

This clonotype showed up just a few times. The V call is TRBV4-2, the J call TRBJ2-5; 9 bases are a match to TRBD1. The CDR3 has 16 amino acids. V lost 3 bases, J lost 5 bases, and 10 bases stayed unmatched. Germline CDR1 reads LGHNA; CDR2 reads YNFKEQ. CDR3 sequence reads: CASSHLTGGALETQYF. For the CDR3, the DNA is TGTGCCAGCAGCCACCTAACAGGGGGCGCCTTGGAGACCCAGTACTTC.

This clonotype was counted a single time. The gene calls are TRBV11-2 and TRBJ1-1, with D hard to call. CDR3 length: 13 amino acids. Trimming cost V 8 bases and J 0 bases, with 10 bases left between them. Germline V gene sequence: CDR1 SGHAT, CDR2 FQNNGV. Here the CDR3 reads CASLLWMNTEAFF. The DNA of the CDR3 is TGTGCCAGCTTATTGTGGATGAACACTGAAGCTTTCTTT.